What follows is one T cell receptor beta chain and its context. The data originate from a study of blood T cell repertoires in COVID-19. Here immunoSEQ multiplex PCR was the method, and the copy in TCRdb shows in-frame clones only, minus some. Of roughly 200,000 clones in the sample, approximately 87% were seen once. After removal of 3 bases from V and 5 bases from J, the junction contained 12 bases not matched to a gene. Germline CDR1 MDHEN, CDR2 SYDVKM. The length of the CDR3 is 17 residues. Sequenced: PBMCs or T cells enriched from blood (not recorded which). The receptor comes from a woman aged 45-59 years in a cohort exposed to, infected with or recovered from COVID-19 (not recorded which). V gene TRBV28 combines with J gene TRBJ1-4; 7 bases align to TRBD1. In DNA form, the CDR3 reads TGTGCCAGCAGTTTGTGGAGGACGACAGGGATAAATGAAAAACTGTTTTTT. It yields the protein CASSLWRTTGINEKLFF.